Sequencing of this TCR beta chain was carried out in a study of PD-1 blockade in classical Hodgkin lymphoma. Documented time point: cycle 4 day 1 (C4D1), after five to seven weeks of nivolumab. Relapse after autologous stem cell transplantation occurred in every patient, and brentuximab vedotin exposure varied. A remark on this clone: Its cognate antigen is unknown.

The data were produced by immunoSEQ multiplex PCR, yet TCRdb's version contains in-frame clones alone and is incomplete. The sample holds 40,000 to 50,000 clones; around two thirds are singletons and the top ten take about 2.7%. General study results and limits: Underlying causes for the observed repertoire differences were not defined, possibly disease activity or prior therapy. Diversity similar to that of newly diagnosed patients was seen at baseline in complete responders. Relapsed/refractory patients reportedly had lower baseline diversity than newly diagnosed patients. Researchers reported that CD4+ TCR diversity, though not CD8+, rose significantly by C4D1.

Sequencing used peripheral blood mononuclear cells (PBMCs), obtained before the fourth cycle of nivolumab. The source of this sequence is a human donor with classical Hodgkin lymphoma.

The CDR3 is CASSSGQPGTDTQYF. The CDR3 nucleotides are TGTGCCAGCAGCTCGGGACAGCCGGGGACAGATACGCAGTATTTT. The rearrangement joins TRBV11-2 to TRBJ2-3; 7 bases map to TRBD1. V shed 4 bases, J shed 3 bases, and the junction held 7 bases outside the gene matches. Germline V gives CDR1 SGHAT, CDR2 FQNNGV. The CDR3 is 15 amino acids.